One sample yielded the 15 T cell receptor beta chains listed below, sequenced in a study of CD8 T cells in ankylosing spondylitis. TCRdb re-derived calls from the 5' RACE reads in MiXCR, one entry per CDR3 protein. The sample holds 230,000 or so distinct CDR3 sequences; about 18% are singletons and the top ten take under 40%. Sequencing was carried out using blood, either unsorted or a sorted T cell fraction (not recorded which). The receptors shown here come from a male donor with ankylosing spondylitis or in good health (not recorded which).

This clonotype was seen ten or more times. The chain links TRBV12-3 or TRBV12-4 to TRBJ2-1; 8 bases fit TRBD2. With 6 bases clipped from V and 2 bases from J, the junction kept 3 bases outside the gene matches. This CDR3 is 14 amino acids long. CDR3 in amino acids: CASRAGLAYNEQFF. In DNA form, the CDR3 reads TGTGCCAGCAGAGCGGGACTAGCCTACAATGAGCAGTTCTTC.

This clonotype was picked up a small number of times. The rearrangement joins TRBV30 to TRBJ2-7; 10 bases line up with TRBD2. This CDR3 has 15 amino acids. The germline gives CDR1 GTSNPN, CDR2 SVGIG (reference sequence). V trimming: 0 bases; J trimming: 4 bases; junction bases outside the gene matches: 6. CDR3 in amino acids: CAWSVEPSGSYEQYF. CDR3 coding DNA: TGTGCCTGGAGTGTAGAGCCTAGCGGGAGTTACGAGCAGTACTTC.

The chain recombines TRBV28 with TRBJ2-7; 11 bases are a match to TRBD1. The CDR3 consists of 18 residues. Per germline, CDR1 MDHEN and CDR2 SYDVKM. Unmatched junction bases numbered 14, after V lost 4 bases and J lost 3 bases. This CDR3 is CASSSPLPGTGGFYEQYF. CDR3 sequence (DNA): TGTGCCAGCAGTTCTCCCCTCCCGGGGACAGGGGGTTTCTACGAGCAGTACTTC.

This clonotype was observed many times. This sequence joins TRBV5-1 and TRBJ2-1, with D maybe TRBD1 (5 bases). V lost 3 bases and J lost 1, with 8 bases in between. Germline CDR1 SGHRS, CDR2 YFSETQ. The CDR3 is made up of 14 amino acids. The CDR3 here is CASSSRGSYNEQFF. The CDR3 DNA reads as TGCGCCAGCAGCTCTAGGGGATCCTACAATGAGCAGTTCTTC.

Comments on this clonotype: Because it lacks the conserved phenylalanine or tryptophan at the end, this CDR3 is likely a read error. The CDR3 nucleotides read TGCGCCAGCAGCTTGGGTTGGGATACGAACACTGAAGCTTTCTAT. Encoded protein: CASSLGWDTNTEAFY. The V call is TRBV5-1, the J call TRBJ1-1; no clear D. Germline assignment: CDR1 SGHRS and CDR2 YFSETQ. The length of the CDR3 is 15 residues. The germline V and J ends were trimmed by 0 bases and 1 base, with 10 bases remaining between them.

The chain links TRBV25-1 to TRBJ2-6, with a tentative D call TRBD1 (6 bases). CDR1 is MGHDK, CDR2 SYGVNS, per germline. With 3 bases removed from V and 2 bases from J, the gap between germline ends came to 11 bases. CDR3 length equals 16 residues. CDR3 loop: CASSDQGTPGANVLTF. In nucleotides, the CDR3 is TGTGCCAGCAGTGACCAAGGGACACCTGGGGCCAACGTCCTGACTTTC.

This clonotype was seen a few times. The genes are TRBV7-6 and TRBJ2-7; 8 bases fit TRBD1. Trimming cost V 1 base and J 1 base; bases outside gene matches: 3. From germline, CDR1 is SGHVS and CDR2 FNYEAQ. CDR3 size: 15 residues. The CDR3, as DNA: TGTGCCAGCAGCTTAGGACAGGGGATTTCCTACGAGCAGTACTTC. Protein: CASSLGQGISYEQYF.

This clonotype was counted only a few times. V gene TRBV12-5 combines with J gene TRBJ1-1; TRBD1 might be the D (5 bases). This CDR3 region has 14 residues. V gave up 3 bases and J gave up 1 base, with 9 bases separating them. The germline V gene has CDR1 LGHNT and CDR2 FRNRAP. CDR3 sequence: CASGFRGENTEAFF. DNA of the CDR3: TGTGCTAGTGGTTTTCGAGGGGAGAACACTGAAGCTTTCTTT. The full variable domain, rest sourced from reference TRBV12-5 and TRBJ1-1, is DARVTQTPRHKVTEMGQEVTMRCQPILGHNTVFWYRQTMMQGLELLAYFRNRAPLDDSGMPKDRFSAEMPDATLATLKIQPSEPRDSAVYFCASGFRGENTEAFFGQGTRLTVV.

V usage is TRBV6-2 or TRBV6-3 and J usage is TRBJ2-1; D is uncertain. Germline CDR1 is MNHEY and CDR2 is SVGEGT. V was pared by 2 bases and J by 7 bases, with 15 bases between. The CDR3 has 15 amino acids. The DNA for the CDR3 is TGTGCCAGCAGTTACCGCGCGAGTGGGCTGAATGAGCAGTTCTTC. It translates to CASSYRASGLNEQFF.

The V gene is TRBV7-6, the J gene TRBJ2-2; D is uncertain. The germline CDR1 and CDR2 sequences are SGHVS and FNYEAQ. The CDR3 is 16 residues long. V was clipped by 3 bases and J by 0 bases, with 11 bases between them. The CDR3 DNA reads TGTGCCAGCAGCTTCTTAGATCCGACGAACACCGGGGAGCTGTTTTTT. It translates to CASSFLDPTNTGELFF.

J is TRBJ2-1 and V is TRBV12-3 or TRBV12-4; a possible D gene is TRBD2 (5 bases). The V and J ends lost 5 bases and 7 bases respectively, with 21 bases between them. CDR3 length equals 16 residues. CDR3 DNA sequence: TGTGCCAGCAGTGAGGGCGAGTTTGAAGCGCGAAATGAGCAGTTCTTC. This encodes CASSEGEFEARNEQFF.

The rearrangement uses TRBV10-3 and TRBJ2-5, with 8 nucleotides matching TRBD2. CDR3 length: 17 residues. The germline V gene encodes CDR1 ENHRY and CDR2 SYGVKD. The ends lost 2 bases at V and 5 bases at J; junction bases unmatched: 13. The CDR3 sequence: CAISEELSGRLEETQYF. In DNA, the CDR3 is TGTGCCATCAGTGAGGAGTTAAGCGGGAGACTAGAGGAGACCCAGTACTTC.

There are a few counts of this clonotype. The chain carries TRBV10-3 and TRBJ2-2; 11 nucleotides match TRBD1. The V segment lost 2 bases and the J segment 3 bases; nucleotides outside the gene matches: 2. Germline CDR1 is ENHRY and CDR2 is SYGVKD. This CDR3 has 16 residues. The CDR3 DNA is TGTGCCATCAGTGAGATGGGACAGGGGGACACCGGGGAGCTGTTTTTT. Translation: CAISEMGQGDTGELFF.

The chain recombines TRBV29-1 with TRBJ2-1, with D unresolved. The germline V and J ends were trimmed by 0 bases and 4 bases, with 7 bases remaining between them. The germline V gene encodes CDR1 SQVTM and CDR2 ANQGSEA. The length of the CDR3 is 13 residues. CDR3 loop: CSVEEAMYNEQFF. The DNA for the CDR3 is TGCAGCGTTGAAGAGGCAATGTACAATGAGCAGTTCTTC.

This clonotype appeared many times. The chain joins TRBV3-1 to TRBJ2-7; D ambiguous. This CDR3 region has 17 residues. Germline V gene lookup returns CDR1 LGHDT and CDR2 YNNKEL (reference sequence). With 5 bases removed from V and 1 base from J, the gap between germline ends came to 21 bases. Here the CDR3 DNA reads TGTGCCAGCAGCTCCCTTGATAGAAACCGGTCGTCCTACGAGCAGTACTTC. Its protein is CASSSLDRNRSSYEQYF.